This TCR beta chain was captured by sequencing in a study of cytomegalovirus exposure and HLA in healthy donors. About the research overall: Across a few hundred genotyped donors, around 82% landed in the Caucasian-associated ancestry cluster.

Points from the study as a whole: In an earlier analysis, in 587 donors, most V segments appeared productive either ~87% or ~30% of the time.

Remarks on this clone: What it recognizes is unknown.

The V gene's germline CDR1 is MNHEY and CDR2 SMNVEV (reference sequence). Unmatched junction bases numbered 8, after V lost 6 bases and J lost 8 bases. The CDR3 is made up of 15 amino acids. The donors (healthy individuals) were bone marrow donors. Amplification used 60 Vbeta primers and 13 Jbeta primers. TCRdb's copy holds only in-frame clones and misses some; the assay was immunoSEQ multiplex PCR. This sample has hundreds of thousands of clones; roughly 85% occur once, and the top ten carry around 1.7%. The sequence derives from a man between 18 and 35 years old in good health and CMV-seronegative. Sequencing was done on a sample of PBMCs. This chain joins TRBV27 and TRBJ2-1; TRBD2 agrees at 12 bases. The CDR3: CASSPGTSGPYEQFF. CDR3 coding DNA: TGTGCCAGCAGCCCGGGGACTAGCGGGCCCTATGAGCAGTTCTTC.